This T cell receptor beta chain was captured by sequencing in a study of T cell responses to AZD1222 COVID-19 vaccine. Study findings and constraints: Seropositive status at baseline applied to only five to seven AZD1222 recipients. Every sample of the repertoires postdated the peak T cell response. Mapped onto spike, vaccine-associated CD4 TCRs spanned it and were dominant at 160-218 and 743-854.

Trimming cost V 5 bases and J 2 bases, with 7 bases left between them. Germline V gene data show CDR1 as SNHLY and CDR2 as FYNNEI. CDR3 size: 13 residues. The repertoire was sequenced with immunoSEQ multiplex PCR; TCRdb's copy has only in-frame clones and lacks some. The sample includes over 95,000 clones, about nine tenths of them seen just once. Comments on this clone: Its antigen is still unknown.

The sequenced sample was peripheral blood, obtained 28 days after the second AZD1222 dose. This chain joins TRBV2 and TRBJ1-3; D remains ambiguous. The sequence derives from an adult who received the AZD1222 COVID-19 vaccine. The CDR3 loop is CASSPVTGNTIYF. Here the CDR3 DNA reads TGTGCCAGCAGTCCCGTTACTGGAAACACCATATATTTT.